Sequencing of this T cell receptor (beta chain) was carried out in a study of cytomegalovirus exposure and HLA in healthy donors. Findings and caveats of the study: The majority of TCR sequences were rare, yet some public TCRs appeared in many donors. First-cohort TCR clusters were later found to tend to co-occur in the roughly 120 validation repertoires.

Trimming stripped 0 bases from V and 0 bases from J, with 9 bases between. CDR3 length equals 15 residues. Germline CDR1 and CDR2: MNHEY and SVGAGI. This clone appeared a single time. The antigen remains unidentified. Sequencing used immunoSEQ multiplex PCR; TCRdb keeps in-frame clones, though not all of them. Here the sample spans some 220,000 clones, just over 90% being singletons. The J gene is TRBJ2-7, the V gene TRBV6-5; the D gene is possibly TRBD2 (6 bases). This TCR was sampled from a woman younger than 30 in good health and CMV-seronegative. The specimen was PBMCs. The CDR3 region is CASSYSVGGSYEQYF. CDR3 coding DNA: TGTGCCAGCAGTTACTCGGTCGGGGGCTCCTACGAGCAGTACTTC.